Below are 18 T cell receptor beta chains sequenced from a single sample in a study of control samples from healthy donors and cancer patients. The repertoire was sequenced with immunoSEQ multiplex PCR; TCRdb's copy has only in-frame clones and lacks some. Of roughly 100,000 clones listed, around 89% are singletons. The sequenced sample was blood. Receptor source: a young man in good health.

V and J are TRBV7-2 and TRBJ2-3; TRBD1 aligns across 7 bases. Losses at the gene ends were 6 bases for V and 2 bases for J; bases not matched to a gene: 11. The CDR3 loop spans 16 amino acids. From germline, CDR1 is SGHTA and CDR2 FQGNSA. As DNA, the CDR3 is TGTGCCAGCAGGCATACGGGACAGTTTTCCACAGATACGCAGTATTTT. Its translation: CASRHTGQFSTDTQYF.

The CDR3 loop reads CATRGPGYYGYTF. The CDR3 DNA is TGTGCCACCAGGGGGCCGGGGTACTATGGCTACACCTTC. The V call is TRBV15, the J call TRBJ1-2; possible D gene TRBD1, 5 bases. This CDR3 region has 13 residues. V lost 6 bases to trimming and J lost 3 bases, with 11 bases between them. Per germline, CDR1 LNHNV and CDR2 YYDKDF (reference sequence).

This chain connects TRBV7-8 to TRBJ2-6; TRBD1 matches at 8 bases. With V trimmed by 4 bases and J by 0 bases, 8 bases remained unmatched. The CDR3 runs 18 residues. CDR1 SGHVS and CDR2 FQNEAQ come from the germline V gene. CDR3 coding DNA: TGTGCCAGCAGCTCAACGGGACAGGCGAACTCTGGGGCCAACGTCCTGACTTTC. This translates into CASSSTGQANSGANVLTF. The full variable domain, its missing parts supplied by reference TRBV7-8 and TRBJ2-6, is GAGVSQSPRYKVAKRGQDVALRCDPISGHVSLFWYQQALGQGPEFLTYFQNEAQLDKSGLPSDRFFAERPEGSVSTLKIQRTQQEDSAVYLCASSSTGQANSGANVLTFGAGSRLTVL.

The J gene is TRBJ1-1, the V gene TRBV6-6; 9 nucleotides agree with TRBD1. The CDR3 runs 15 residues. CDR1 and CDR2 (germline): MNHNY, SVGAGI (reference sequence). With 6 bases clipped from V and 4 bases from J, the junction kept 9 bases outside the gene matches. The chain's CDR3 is CASRQRTTGGTEAFF. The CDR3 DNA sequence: TGTGCCAGCAGACAACGAACGACAGGGGGCACTGAAGCTTTCTTT.

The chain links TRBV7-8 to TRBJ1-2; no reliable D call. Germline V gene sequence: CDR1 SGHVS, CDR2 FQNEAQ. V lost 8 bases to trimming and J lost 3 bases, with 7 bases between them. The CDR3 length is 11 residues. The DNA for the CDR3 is TGTGCCAGCGGACTGGACTATGGCTACACCTTC. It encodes CASGLDYGYTF.

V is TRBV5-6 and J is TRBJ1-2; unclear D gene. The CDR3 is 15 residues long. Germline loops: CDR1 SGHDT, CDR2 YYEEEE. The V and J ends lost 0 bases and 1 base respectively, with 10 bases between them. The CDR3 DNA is TGTGCCAGCAGCTTGGACGTCAGAATTAACTATGGCTACACCTTC. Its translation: CASSLDVRINYGYTF.

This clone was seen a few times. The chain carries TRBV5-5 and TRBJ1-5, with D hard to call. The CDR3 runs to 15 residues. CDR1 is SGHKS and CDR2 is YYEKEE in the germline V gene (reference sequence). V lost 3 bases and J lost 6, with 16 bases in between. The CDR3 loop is CASSWEAHPLQPQHF. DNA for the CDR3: TGTGCCAGCAGCTGGGAAGCGCACCCGCTTCAGCCCCAGCATTTT.

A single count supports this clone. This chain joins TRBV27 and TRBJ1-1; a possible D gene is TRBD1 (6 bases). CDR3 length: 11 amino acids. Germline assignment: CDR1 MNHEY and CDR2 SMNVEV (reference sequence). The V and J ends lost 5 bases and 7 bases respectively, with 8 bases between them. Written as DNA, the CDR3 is TGTGCCAGCAGTGGGGGCAGTGAAGCTTTCTTT. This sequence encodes CASSGGSEAFF.

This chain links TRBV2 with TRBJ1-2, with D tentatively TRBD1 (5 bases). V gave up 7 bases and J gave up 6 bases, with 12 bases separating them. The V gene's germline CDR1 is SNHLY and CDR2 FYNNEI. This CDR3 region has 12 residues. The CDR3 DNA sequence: TGTGCCAGCACCGAGAGGGGCCATGGCTACACCTTC. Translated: CASTERGHGYTF.

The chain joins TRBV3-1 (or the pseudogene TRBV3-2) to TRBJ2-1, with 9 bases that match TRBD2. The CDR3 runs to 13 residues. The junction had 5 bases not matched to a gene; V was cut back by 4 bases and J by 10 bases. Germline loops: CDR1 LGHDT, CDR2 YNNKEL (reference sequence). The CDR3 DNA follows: TGTGCCAGCAGCCCCAGGCTAGCGGGGGAGCAGTTCTTC. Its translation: CASSPRLAGEQFF.

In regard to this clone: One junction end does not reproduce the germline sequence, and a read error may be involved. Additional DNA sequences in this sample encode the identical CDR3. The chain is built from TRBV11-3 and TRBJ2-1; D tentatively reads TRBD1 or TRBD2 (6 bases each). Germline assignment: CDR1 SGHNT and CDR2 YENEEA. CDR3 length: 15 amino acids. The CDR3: CASSLGGLPYNEQFF. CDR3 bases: TGCGCCAGCAGCTTAGGGGGGCTCCCCTACAATGAGCAGTTCTTC. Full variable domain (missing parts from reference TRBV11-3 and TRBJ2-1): EAGVVQSPRYKIIEKKQPVAFWCNPISGHNTLYWYLQNLGQGPELLIRYENEEAVDDSQLPKDRFSAERLKGVDSTLKIQPAELGDSAVYLCASSLGGLPYNEQFFGPGTRLTVL.

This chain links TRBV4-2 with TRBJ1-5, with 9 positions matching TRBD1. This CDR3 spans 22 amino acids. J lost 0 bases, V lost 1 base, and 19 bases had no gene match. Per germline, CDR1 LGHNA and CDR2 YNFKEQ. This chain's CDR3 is CASSQVGGTGSLNTLSNQPQHF. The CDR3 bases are TGTGCCAGCAGCCAAGTAGGCGGGACAGGGTCCCTAAATACCCTTAGCAATCAGCCCCAGCATTTT.

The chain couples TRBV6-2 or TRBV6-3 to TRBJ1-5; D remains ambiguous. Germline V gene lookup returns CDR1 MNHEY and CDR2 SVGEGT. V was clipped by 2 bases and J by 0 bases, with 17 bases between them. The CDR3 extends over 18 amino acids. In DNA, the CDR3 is TGTGCCAGCAGTTACCGCTCGTCCGTTGTATATAGCAATCAGCCCCAGCATTTT. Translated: CASSYRSSVVYSNQPQHF.

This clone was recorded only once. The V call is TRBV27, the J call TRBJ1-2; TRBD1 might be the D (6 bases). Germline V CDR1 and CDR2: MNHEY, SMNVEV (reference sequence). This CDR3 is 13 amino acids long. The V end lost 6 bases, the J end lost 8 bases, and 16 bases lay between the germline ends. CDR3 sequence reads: CASRPRDTDGYTF. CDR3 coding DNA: TGTGCCAGCAGACCTCGGGACACGGACGGCTACACCTTC.

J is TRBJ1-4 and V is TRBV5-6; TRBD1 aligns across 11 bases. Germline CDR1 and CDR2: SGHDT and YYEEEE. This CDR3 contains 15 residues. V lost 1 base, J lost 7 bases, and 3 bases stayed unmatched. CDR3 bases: TGTGCCAGCAGCTTGTCCGGGACAGGGGGTGAAAAACTGTTTTTT. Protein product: CASSLSGTGGEKLFF.

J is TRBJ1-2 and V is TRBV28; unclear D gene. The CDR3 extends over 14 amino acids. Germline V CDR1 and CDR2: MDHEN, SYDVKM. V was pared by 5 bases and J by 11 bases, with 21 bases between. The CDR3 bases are TGTGCCAGCAGTCTCGGCGTGGATTGGGGTGGGTACACCTTC. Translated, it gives CASSLGVDWGGYTF.

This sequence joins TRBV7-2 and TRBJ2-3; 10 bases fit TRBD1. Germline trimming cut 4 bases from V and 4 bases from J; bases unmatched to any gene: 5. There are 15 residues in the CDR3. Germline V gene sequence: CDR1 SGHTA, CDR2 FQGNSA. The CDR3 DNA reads TGTGCCAGCAGCTCCCGGGACAGGGGACCAGATACGCAGTATTTT. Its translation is CASSSRDRGPDTQYF. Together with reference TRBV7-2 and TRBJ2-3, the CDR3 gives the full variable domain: GAGVSQSPSNKVTEKGKDVELRCDPISGHTALYWYRQSLGQGLEFLIYFQGNSAPDKSGLPSDRFSAERTGGSVSTLTIQRTQQEDSAVYLCASSSRDRGPDTQYFGPGTRLTVL.

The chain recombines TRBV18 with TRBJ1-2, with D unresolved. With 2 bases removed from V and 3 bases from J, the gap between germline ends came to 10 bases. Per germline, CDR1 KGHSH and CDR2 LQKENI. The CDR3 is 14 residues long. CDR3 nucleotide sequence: TGTGCCAGCTCACCAACGGCGGAACACTATGGCTACACCTTC. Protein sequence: CASSPTAEHYGYTF.